The clone carrying this TCR beta chain came up many times. Between the trimmed V and J ends, which lost 6 bases and 3 bases, there was a span of 15 bases. The germline V gene has CDR1 DFQATT and CDR2 SNEGSKA (reference sequence). This CDR3 has 13 residues. The data were taken from a study of T cells in Graves' hyperthyroidism and ophthalmopathy. Among the patients, aged 18 to 65, hyperthyroidism was newly diagnosed and had lasted under 2 months. Patients were excluded for uncontrolled infection, other autoimmune disease, pregnancy or lactation. Amplification of TCR beta CDR3 regions used RNA as the template. In the first-round RT-PCR of the TCR CDR3, the HTBI primer set was used. TCRdb used MiXCR to reprocess the multiplex PCR reads, holding one entry per CDR3 protein. The sample includes under 300,000 distinct CDR3 sequences, less than 30% of them seen just once.

The rearrangement links TRBV20-1 to TRBJ2-7; D is uncertain. The sequence derives from a man between 35 and 55 years old with Graves' hyperthyroidism that later progressed to Graves' ophthalmopathy. The sequenced sample was blood. The CDR3 coding sequence is TGCAGTGCCATAGTTATTACAGACTACGAGCAGTACTTC. Translated, it gives CSAIVITDYEQYF.